The clone carrying this TCR beta chain occurred many times. Its cognate antigen is unknown. Prepared TCR beta cDNA libraries contained unique molecular identifiers. MiXCR was run by TCRdb on the PCR reads, yielding one entry per CDR3 protein. The sample shows more than 450,000 distinct CDR3 sequences, around 34% of them seen only once. These data come from a study of post-analysis software for immune sequencing data. Study results and limitations: The study found significantly lower normalized Chao1 diversity in multiple sclerosis patients than in controls.

The receptor comes from a girl aged 2-17 years with multiple sclerosis. Sequenced input: blood.

Written as DNA, the CDR3 is TGTGCCAGCAGCCAATATACCGGGACCGGGACAGCCGTCGGGGAGCAGTACTTC. Its translation is CASSQYTGTGTAVGEQYF. V is TRBV3-1 and J is TRBJ2-4, with 7 nucleotides matching TRBD1. V lost 2 bases, J lost 13 bases, and 23 bases stayed unmatched. Germline-derived CDR1 and CDR2 are LGHDT and YNNKEL (reference sequence). There are 18 residues in the CDR3. Drawing the rest from reference TRBV3-1 and TRBJ2-4, the complete variable domain is DTAVSQTPKYLVTQMGNDKSIKCEQNLGHDTMYWYKQDSKKFLKIMFSYNNKELIINETVPNRFSPKSPDKAHLNLHINSLELGDSAVYFCASSQYTGTGTAVGEQYFGAGTRLSVL.